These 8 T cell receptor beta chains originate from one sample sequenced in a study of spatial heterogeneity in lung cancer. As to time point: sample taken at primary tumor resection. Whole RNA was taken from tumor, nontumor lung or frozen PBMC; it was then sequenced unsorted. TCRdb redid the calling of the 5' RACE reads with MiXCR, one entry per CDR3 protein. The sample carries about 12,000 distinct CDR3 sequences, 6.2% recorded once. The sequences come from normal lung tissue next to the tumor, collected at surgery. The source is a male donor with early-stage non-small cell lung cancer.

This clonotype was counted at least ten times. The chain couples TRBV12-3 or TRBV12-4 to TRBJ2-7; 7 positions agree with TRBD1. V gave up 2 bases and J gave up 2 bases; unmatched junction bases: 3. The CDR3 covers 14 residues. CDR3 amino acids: CASSLKDRPYEQYF. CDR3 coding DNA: TGTGCCAGCAGTTTAAAGGACAGGCCCTACGAGCAGTACTTC.

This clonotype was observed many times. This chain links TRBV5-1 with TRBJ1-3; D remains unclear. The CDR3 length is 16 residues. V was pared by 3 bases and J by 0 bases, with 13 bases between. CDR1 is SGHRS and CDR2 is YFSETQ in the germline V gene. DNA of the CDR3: TGCGCCAGCAGCTCTGGGAGCGGGAGCTCTGGAAACACCATATATTTT. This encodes CASSSGSGSSGNTIYF.

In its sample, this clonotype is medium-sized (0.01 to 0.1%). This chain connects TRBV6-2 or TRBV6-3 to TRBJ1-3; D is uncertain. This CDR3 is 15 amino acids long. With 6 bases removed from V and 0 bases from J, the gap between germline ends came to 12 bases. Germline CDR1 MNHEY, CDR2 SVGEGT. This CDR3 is CASSPTGSSGNTIYF. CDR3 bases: TGTGCCAGCAGCCCGACGGGCAGCTCTGGAAACACCATATATTTT.

The CDR3 here is CASRTQGQSRAYEQYF. DNA for the CDR3: TGTGCCAGCAGAACACAGGGACAGTCGCGGGCCTACGAGCAGTACTTC. The genes are TRBV6-1 and TRBJ2-7, with TRBD1 matching over 7 bases. Trimming cost V 6 bases and J 2 bases; bases outside gene matches: 13. The CDR3 length is 16 residues. Germline CDR1 reads MNHNS; CDR2 reads SASEGT.

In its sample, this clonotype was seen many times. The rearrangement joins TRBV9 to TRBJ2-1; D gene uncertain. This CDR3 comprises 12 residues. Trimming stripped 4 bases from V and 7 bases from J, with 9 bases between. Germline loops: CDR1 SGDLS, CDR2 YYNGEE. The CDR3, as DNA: TGTGCCAGCAGCAAAAGTCATAATGAGCAGTTCTTC. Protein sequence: CASSKSHNEQFF.

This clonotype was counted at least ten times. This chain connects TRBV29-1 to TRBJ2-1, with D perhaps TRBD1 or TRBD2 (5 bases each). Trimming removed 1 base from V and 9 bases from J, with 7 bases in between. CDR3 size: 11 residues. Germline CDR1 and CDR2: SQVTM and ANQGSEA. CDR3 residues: CSVEGGSEQFF. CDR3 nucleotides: TGCAGCGTTGAAGGGGGGAGTGAGCAGTTCTTC.

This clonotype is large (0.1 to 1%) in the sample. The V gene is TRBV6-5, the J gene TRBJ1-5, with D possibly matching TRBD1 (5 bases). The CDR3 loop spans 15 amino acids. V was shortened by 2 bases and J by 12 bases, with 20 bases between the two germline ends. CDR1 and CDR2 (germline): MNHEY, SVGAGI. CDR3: CASSYQSGTPQDQHF. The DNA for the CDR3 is TGTGCCAGCAGTTACCAGTCCGGGACCCCCCAGGACCAGCATTTT.

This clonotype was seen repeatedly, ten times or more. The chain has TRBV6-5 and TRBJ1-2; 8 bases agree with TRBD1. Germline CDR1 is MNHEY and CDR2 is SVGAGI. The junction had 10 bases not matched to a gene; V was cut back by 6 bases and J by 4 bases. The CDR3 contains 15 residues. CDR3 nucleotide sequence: TGTGCCAGCAGCGAACTGAGGACAGGGAGCTATGGCTACACCTTC. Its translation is CASSELRTGSYGYTF.